This T cell receptor beta chain was recorded in a study of STAT3 mutations in large granular lymphocyte leukemia. Study-wide results and limits: In T-cell large granular lymphocyte leukemia, about half of patients showed multiple immunodominant subclonotypes.

Comments on this clone: Its antigen is as yet unknown.

Repertoires were generated with immunoSEQ multiplex PCR, while TCRdb's copy carries only in-frame clones and drops some. In the table there are more than 15,000 clones, approximately 92% of which are singletons. Specimen: peripheral blood mononuclear cells. The receptor's source is a man aged 55-75 years with T-cell large granular lymphocyte leukemia. Some clones in this sample may be carry-over from other donors' samples.

The DNA for the CDR3 is TGTGCCAGCAGCCCGGGACAGAACTATGGCTACACCTTC. Its protein is CASSPGQNYGYTF. The chain carries TRBV6-5 and TRBJ1-2; 7 bases match TRBD1. After removal of 6 bases from V and 2 bases from J, the junction contained 3 bases not matched to a gene. In germline, CDR1 is MNHEY, CDR2 SVGAGI. CDR3 length equals 13 residues.